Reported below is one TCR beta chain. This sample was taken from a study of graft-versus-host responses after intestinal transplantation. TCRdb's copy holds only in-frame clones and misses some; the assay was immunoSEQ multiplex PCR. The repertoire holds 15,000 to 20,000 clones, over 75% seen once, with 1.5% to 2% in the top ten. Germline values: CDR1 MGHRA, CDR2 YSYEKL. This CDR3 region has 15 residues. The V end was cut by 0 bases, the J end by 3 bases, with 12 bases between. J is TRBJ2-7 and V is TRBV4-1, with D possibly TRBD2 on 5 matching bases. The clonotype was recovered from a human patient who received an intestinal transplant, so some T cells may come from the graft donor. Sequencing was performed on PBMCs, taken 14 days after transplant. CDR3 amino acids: CASSQDRERIYEQYF. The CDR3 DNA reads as TGCGCCAGCAGCCAAGATAGGGAGCGGATCTACGAGCAGTACTTC.